This TCR beta chain derives from a study of vaccination and CD4 T cells after COVID-19. About the study: Convalescents were six males and four females, two of them Hispanic. Post-vaccination specimens were collected at a median of roughly 65 days following dose two (range 14 to 241).

As concerns this clonotype: What it recognizes is unknown.

The CDR3 spans 17 residues. Broader study findings: Only relatively few convalescent patients were studied, and early post-infection timepoints were not analyzed.

Treatment reported: roughly 11-day PBMC culture with coronavirus spike peptide pools or control peptides (ViraFEST assay). Using peptide pools, antigen-specific T cells were expanded in ViraFEST before TCRs were sequenced. Sequencing of cultured CD4+ T cell DNA used the Oncomine TCR Beta short-read assay. TCRdb passed the PCR reads through MiXCR, listing each CDR3 protein once. The data contain about 9,000 distinct CDR3 sequences, roughly 50% of them singletons. Sequencing used CD4+ T cells from blood, cultured in vitro. This receptor was obtained from a human donor who had recovered from COVID-19. The chain has TRBV21-1 and TRBJ2-5; TRBD1 is the table's D call and was not checked against the DNA. TRBV21-1 is an annotated pseudogene. The CDR3 is CASSKGYGTGGEETQYF. CDR3 bases: TGTGCCAGCAGCAAAGGGTATGGGACAGGGGGCGAGGAGACCCAGTACTTC.